These 17 T cell receptor beta chains originate from one sample sequenced in a study of Graves' ophthalmopathy and Graves' hyperthyroidism. RNA transcripts served as template for amplifying TCR beta CDR3 sequences. First-round RT-PCR with HTBI primers preceded a second-round multiplex PCR. TCRdb used MiXCR to reprocess the multiplex PCR reads, holding one entry per CDR3 protein. This table holds about 550,000 distinct CDR3 sequences, under 45% found once. The sample consisted of peripheral blood or thyroid tissue (not recorded which). The receptor set was obtained from an adult man with Graves' hyperthyroidism.

This clonotype was found many times. The chain combines TRBV5-1 with TRBJ2-7; D might be TRBD1 or TRBD2, each matching 5 bases. The CDR3 runs 14 residues. Germline V gene data show CDR1 as SGHRS and CDR2 as YFSETQ. Trimming removed 4 bases from V and 7 bases from J, with 18 bases in between. CDR3 region: CASSREDSGWEQYF. In DNA, the CDR3 is TGCGCCAGCAGCCGGGAAGACAGTGGTTGGGAGCAGTACTTC.

This clonotype was counted many times. The chain combines TRBV10-3 with TRBJ1-4; D unclear. Trimming stripped 10 bases from V and 2 bases from J, with 14 bases between. Looked up from germline, CDR1 is ENHRY and CDR2 is SYGVKD. There are 14 residues in the CDR3. CDR3 sequence (DNA): TGTGCCACCAAAAGTGACCGCACTAATGAAAAACTGTTTTTT. Its translation: CATKSDRTNEKLFF.

Notes on this clonotype: A much more abundant neighbour one base away suggests this may be a read error. V is TRBV7-8 and J is TRBJ2-7; 7 bases fit TRBD2. CDR3 length equals 17 residues. Germline CDR1 SGHVS, CDR2 FQNEAQ. Trimming took 1 base from V and 7 from J; bases not matched to a gene: 16. The CDR3 DNA reads as TGTGCCAGCAGCTTAGATCCGCCGTGGCGGGGGAACAATGAGCAGTACTTC. Its translation: CASSLDPPWRGNNEQYF. Full variable domain (remainder filled in from reference TRBV7-8 and TRBJ2-7): GAGVSQSPRYKVAKRGQDVALRCDPISGHVSLFWYQQALGQGPEFLTYFQNEAQLDKSGLPSDRFFAERPEGSVSTLKIQRTQQEDSAVYLCASSLDPPWRGNNEQYFGPGTRLTVT.

This clonotype has just a few counts. The chain links TRBV25-1 to TRBJ1-3, with D perhaps matching TRBD1 (6 bases). Germline lookup yields CDR1 MGHDK and CDR2 SYGVNS. V lost 5 bases and J lost 0, with 23 bases in between. CDR3 size: 19 residues. CDR3: CASSSPSGQVLFSGNTIYF. In nucleotides, the CDR3 is TGTGCCAGCAGTTCCCCCTCGGGACAAGTCCTCTTCTCTGGAAACACCATATATTTT. The full variable domain, in which reference TRBV25-1 and TRBJ1-3 provide the parts outside the CDR3, is EADIYQTPRYLVIGTGKKITLECSQTMGHDKMYWYQQDPGMELHLIHYSYGVNSTEKGDLSSESTVSRIRTEHFPLTLESARPSHTSQYLCASSSPSGQVLFSGNTIYFGEGSWLTVV.

This clonotype was observed many times. The chain combines TRBV2 with TRBJ2-7; 8 bases match TRBD1. J lost 7 bases, V lost 6 bases, and 5 bases had no gene match. The CDR3 covers 12 residues. CDR1 and CDR2 from the germline V gene are SNHLY and FYNNEI. CDR3 nucleotides: TGTGCCAGCAGGGGCAGGGGGCTGGAGCAGTACTTC. It codes for CASRGRGLEQYF.

Turning to this clonotype: Given a much more abundant clone one base away, this may be a read error. The chain has TRBV19 and TRBJ2-5; D call uncertain. Germline lookup yields CDR1 LNHDA and CDR2 SQIVND (reference sequence). This CDR3 spans 14 amino acids. Trimming took off 7 bases at V and 5 bases at J, with 17 bases between the two ends. The CDR3 nucleotides are TGTGCCAGTACCCCGGTCGGAAGGATGGAGACCCAGTACTTC. It is translated as CASTPVGRMETQYF.

This chain connects TRBV7-8 to TRBJ2-7; either TRBD1 or TRBD2 may fit D (6 bases each). The J call is uncertain, as TRBJ2-1 better fits the DNA end. This CDR3 comprises 12 residues. CDR1 is SGHVS, CDR2 FQNEAQ, per germline. The CDR3 region is CASRGGLNEQFF. Written as DNA, the CDR3 is TGTGCCAGCAGGGGGGGCTTGAATGAGCAGTTCTTC.

To note about this clonotype: A much bigger clone sits one base away, suggesting this may be a read error. The chain combines TRBV4-2 with TRBJ2-7; D might be TRBD2 (5 bases). Germline CDR1 and CDR2: LGHNA and YNFKEQ. Trimming pared 4 bases from V and 1 base from J, leaving 11 bases between. The CDR3 is 14 amino acids. The CDR3 nucleotides are TGTGCCAGCAGCCCTTTGAGGGTTTCCTACGAGCAGTACTTC. It encodes CASSPLRVSYEQYF.

The chain is built from TRBV7-9 and TRBJ2-2, with TRBD2 matching over 13 bases. Trimming cost V 5 bases and J 6 bases; bases outside gene matches: 6. The CDR3 has 16 amino acids. In germline, CDR1 is SEHNR, CDR2 FQNEAQ (reference sequence). The CDR3 DNA sequence: TGTGCCAGCAGCGGGGGACTAGCGGGGCTGGCCGGGGAGCTGTTTTTT. It specifies CASSGGLAGLAGELFF. Together with reference TRBV7-9 and TRBJ2-2, the CDR3 gives the full variable domain: DTGVSQNPRHKITKRGQNVTFRCDPISEHNRLYWYRQTLGQGPEFLTYFQNEAQLEKSRLLSDRFSAERPKGSFSTLEIQRTEQGDSAMYLCASSGGLAGLAGELFFGEGSRLTVL.

This chain uses TRBV29-1 with TRBJ1-3, with D tentatively TRBD1 (5 bases). The CDR3 is made up of 14 amino acids. CDR1 is SQVTM, CDR2 ANQGSEA, per germline. Trimming cost V 8 bases and J 0 bases, with 14 bases left between them. CDR3 region: CSTGTDYSGNTIYF. CDR3 DNA: TGCAGCACCGGGACTGACTACTCTGGAAACACCATATATTTT.

This clonotype appeared many times. The J gene is TRBJ1-1, the V gene TRBV5-6; 9 bases match TRBD1. Germline V CDR1 and CDR2: SGHDT, YYEEEE. V lost 2 bases, J lost 5 bases, and 7 bases stayed unmatched. The length of the CDR3 is 15 residues. CDR3 sequence (DNA): TGTGCCAGCAGCTTATGGGGACAGGGTAGGACTGAAGCTTTCTTT. Protein product: CASSLWGQGRTEAFF.

This chain joins TRBV2 and TRBJ2-7; D remains ambiguous. The CDR3 totals 15 residues. Per germline, CDR1 SNHLY and CDR2 FYNNEI. Trimming stripped 5 bases from V and 1 base from J, with 15 bases between. CDR3 loop: CASSSGPRSSYEQYF. CDR3 bases: TGTGCCAGCAGTTCCGGGCCAAGAAGTTCCTACGAGCAGTACTTC.

The gene calls are TRBV2 and TRBJ1-1, with a tentative D call TRBD1 (6 bases). The CDR3 length is 15 residues. The V end lost 5 bases, the J end lost 1 base, and 14 bases lay between the germline ends. CDR1 SNHLY and CDR2 FYNNEI come from the germline V gene. The DNA for the CDR3 is TGTGCCAGCAGTTTCGCGGGGGCGGGGAACACTGAAGCTTTCTTT. Protein sequence: CASSFAGAGNTEAFF.

This clonotype has only a few counts. The genes are TRBV7-8 and TRBJ2-6; D unclear. The germline V and J ends were trimmed by 1 base and 0 bases, with 7 bases remaining between them. The CDR3 consists of 16 residues. CDR1 is SGHVS and CDR2 is FQNEAQ in the germline V gene. CDR3 nucleotides: TGTGCCAGCAGCTTAGATGGCAGCTCTGGGGCCAACGTCCTGACTTTC. Encoded protein: CASSLDGSSGANVLTF.

This clonotype came up many times. The chain combines TRBV5-6 with TRBJ2-7; 10 bases fit TRBD2. The CDR3 runs 15 residues. V gave up 3 bases and J gave up 0 bases; unmatched junction bases: 3. CDR1 SGHDT and CDR2 YYEEEE come from the germline V gene. In nucleotides, the CDR3 is TGTGCCAGCAGCTGGACTAGCGGATTCTCCTACGAGCAGTACTTC. Its protein product is CASSWTSGFSYEQYF.

This clonotype showed up many times. V and J are TRBV6-5 and TRBJ1-5; D perhaps matches TRBD1 (5 bases). This CDR3 has 15 amino acids. Trimming shortened V by 5 bases and J by 5 bases, and 16 bases separated the two germline ends. The germline gives CDR1 MNHEY, CDR2 SVGAGI. The CDR3 sequence: CASSEGRQGYQPQHF. The CDR3 DNA is TGTGCCAGCAGTGAAGGACGGCAGGGCTATCAGCCCCAGCATTTT.

The chain carries TRBV25-1 and TRBJ2-3; TRBD2 agrees at 8 bases. The CDR3 has 14 amino acids. The ends lost 3 bases at V and 7 bases at J; junction bases unmatched: 6. The germline gives CDR1 MGHDK, CDR2 SYGVNS. The CDR3 sequence: CASSDRGGTHTQYF. CDR3 nucleotides: TGTGCCAGCAGTGACCGGGGGGGTACTCATACGCAGTATTTT.